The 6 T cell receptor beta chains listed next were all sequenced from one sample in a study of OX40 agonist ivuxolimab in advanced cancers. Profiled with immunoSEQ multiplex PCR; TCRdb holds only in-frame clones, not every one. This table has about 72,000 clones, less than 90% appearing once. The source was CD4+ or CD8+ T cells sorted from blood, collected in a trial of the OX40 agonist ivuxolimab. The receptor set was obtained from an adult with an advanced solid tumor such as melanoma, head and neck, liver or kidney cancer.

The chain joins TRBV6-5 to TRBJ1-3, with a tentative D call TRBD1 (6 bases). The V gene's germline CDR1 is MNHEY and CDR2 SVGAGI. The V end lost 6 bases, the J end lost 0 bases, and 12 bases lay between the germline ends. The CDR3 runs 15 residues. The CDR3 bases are TGTGCCAGCAGGCCTGGACAGCACTCTGGAAACACCATATATTTT. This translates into CASRPGQHSGNTIYF.

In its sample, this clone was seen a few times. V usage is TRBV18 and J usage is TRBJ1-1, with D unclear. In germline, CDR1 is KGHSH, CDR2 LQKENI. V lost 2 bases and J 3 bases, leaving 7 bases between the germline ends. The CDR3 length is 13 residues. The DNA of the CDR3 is TGTGCCAGCTCACCAGGGCAAGACACTGAAGCTTTCTTT. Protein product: CASSPGQDTEAFF.

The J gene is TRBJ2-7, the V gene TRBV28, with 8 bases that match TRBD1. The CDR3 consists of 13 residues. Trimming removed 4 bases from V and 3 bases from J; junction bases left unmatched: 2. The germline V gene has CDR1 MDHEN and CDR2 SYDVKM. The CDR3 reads CASSSGQGYEQYF. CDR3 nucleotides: TGTGCCAGCAGTTCCGGACAGGGCTACGAGCAGTACTTC.

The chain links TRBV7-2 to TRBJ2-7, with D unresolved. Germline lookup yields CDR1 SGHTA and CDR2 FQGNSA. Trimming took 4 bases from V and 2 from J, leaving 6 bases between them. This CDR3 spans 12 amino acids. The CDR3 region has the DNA TGTGCCAGCAGCTCTGGACCCTACGAGCAGTACTTC. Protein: CASSSGPYEQYF.

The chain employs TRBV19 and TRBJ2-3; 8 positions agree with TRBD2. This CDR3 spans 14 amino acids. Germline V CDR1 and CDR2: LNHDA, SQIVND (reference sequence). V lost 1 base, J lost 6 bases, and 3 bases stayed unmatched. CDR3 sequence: CASSIVRGEDTQYF. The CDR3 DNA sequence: TGTGCCAGTAGTATAGTGCGGGGGGAGGATACGCAGTATTTT.

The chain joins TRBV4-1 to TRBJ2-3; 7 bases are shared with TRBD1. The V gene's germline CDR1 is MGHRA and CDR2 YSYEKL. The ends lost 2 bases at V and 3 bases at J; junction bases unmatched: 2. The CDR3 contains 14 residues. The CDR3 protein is CASSQTGETDTQYF. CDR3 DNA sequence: TGCGCCAGCAGCCAAACAGGGGAGACAGATACGCAGTATTTT.